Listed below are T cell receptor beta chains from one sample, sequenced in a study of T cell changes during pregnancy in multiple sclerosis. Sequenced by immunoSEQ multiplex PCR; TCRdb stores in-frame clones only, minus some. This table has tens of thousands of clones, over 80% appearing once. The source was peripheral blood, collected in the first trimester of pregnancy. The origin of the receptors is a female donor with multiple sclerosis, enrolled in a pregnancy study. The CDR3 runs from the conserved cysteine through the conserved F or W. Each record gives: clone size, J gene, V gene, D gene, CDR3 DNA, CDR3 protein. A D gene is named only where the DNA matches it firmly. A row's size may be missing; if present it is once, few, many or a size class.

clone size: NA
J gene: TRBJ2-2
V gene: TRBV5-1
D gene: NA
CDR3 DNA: TGCGCCAGCAGCTTGGCCTGGAGCACCGGGGAGCTGTTTTTT
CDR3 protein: CASSLAWSTGELFF

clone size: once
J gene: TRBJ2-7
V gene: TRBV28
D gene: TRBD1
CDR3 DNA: TGTGCCAGCAAAAACCCGGGACAGGGCCCCTACGAGCAGTACTTC
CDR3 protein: CASKNPGQGPYEQYF

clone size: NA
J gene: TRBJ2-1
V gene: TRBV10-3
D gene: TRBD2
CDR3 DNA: TGTGCCATCAGTGAATTTGCCGGGAGGACCTACAATGAGCAGTTCTTC
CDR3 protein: CAISEFAGRTYNEQFF

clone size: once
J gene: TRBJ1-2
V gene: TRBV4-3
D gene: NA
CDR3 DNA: TGCGCCAGCAGCCAAGATCTTACGGAGGACTATGGCTACACCTTC
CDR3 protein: CASSQDLTEDYGYTF

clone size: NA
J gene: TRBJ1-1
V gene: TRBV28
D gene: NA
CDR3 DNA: TGTGCCAGCAGTCTCCACCGGGTTGGCACTGAAGCTTTCTTT
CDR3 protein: CASSLHRVGTEAFF

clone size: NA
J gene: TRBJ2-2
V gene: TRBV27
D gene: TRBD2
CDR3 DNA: TGTGCCAGCAGAATAGCGGGGGTAGGGGAGCTGTTTTTT
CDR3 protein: CASRIAGVGELFF

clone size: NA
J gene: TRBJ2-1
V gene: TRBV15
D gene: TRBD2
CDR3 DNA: TGTGCCACCAGCAGAGATAGAGGCCGGGGGGAGTTCTTC
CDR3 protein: CATSRDRGRGEFF

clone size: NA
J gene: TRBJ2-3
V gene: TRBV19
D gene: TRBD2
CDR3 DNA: TGTGCCAGTAGTATCCCCTCTAGCGGGAGCACTTATACGCAGTATTTT
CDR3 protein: CASSIPSSGSTYTQYF

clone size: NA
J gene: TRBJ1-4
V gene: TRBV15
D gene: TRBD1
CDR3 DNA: TGTGCCACCAGCAGGTACAGGGGTGTTACTAATGAAAAACTGTTTTTT
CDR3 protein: CATSRYRGVTNEKLFF

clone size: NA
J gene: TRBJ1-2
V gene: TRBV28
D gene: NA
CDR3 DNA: TGTGCCAGTCACTACTCCTATGGCTACACCTTC
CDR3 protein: CASHYSYGYTF

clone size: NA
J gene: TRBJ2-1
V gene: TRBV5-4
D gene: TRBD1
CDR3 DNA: TGTGCCAGCAGCGGACAGGGGGTCTCCAATGAGCAGTTCTTC
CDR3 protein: CASSGQGVSNEQFF

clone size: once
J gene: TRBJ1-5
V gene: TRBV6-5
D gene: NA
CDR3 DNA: TGTGCCAGCAGCAACAGGGAAGCAGGGCAGCCCCAGCATTTT
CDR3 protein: CASSNREAGQPQHF

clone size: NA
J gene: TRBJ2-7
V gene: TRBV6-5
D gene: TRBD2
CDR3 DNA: TGTGCCAGCAGTCAGCCGGGACTAGAGGACGAGCAGTACTTC
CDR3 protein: CASSQPGLEDEQYF

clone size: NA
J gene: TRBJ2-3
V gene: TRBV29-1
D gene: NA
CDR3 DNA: TGCAGCGTTAAGCACGCAGGGCTAGGCACAGATACGCAGTATTTT
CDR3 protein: CSVKHAGLGTDTQYF

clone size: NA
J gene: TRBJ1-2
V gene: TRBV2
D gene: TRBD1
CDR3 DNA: TGTGCCAGCAGTAACCGGGACAGGGGAATACTTGGTGGTGGCTACACCTTC
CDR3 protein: CASSNRDRGILGGGYTF

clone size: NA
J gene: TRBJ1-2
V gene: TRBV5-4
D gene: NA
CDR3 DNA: TGTGCCAGCAGCACGACAGCTAACTATGGCTACACCTTC
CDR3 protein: CASSTTANYGYTF

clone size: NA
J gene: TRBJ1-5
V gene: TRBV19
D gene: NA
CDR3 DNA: TGTGCCAGTCACTCTCAGGTCTCCCAGCCCCAGCATTTT
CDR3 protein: CASHSQVSQPQHF

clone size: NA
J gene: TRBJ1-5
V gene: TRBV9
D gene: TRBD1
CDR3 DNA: TGTGCCAGCAGCGTAGGAGGACAGGGGCAGCCCCAGCATTTT
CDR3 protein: CASSVGGQGQPQHF

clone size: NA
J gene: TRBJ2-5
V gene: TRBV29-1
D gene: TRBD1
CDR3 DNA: TGCAGCTTCCGACAGGGGGCGGGAGAGACCCAGTACTTC
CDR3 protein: CSFRQGAGETQYF

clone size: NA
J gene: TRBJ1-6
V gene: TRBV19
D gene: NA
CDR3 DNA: TGTGCCAGTAGTATAACGGCGGGTTCACCCCTCCACTTT
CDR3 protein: CASSITAGSPLHF

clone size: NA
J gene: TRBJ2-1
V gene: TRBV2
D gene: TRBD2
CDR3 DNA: TGTGCCAGCAGTGATCCAGGACTAGCAGCGATGGCGAGCTCCTACAATGAGCAGTTCTTC
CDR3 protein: CASSDPGLAAMASSYNEQFF

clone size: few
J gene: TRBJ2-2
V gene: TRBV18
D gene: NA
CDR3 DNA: TGTGCCAGCTCTTACGGACAGACCACGAACACCGGGGAGCTGTTTTTT
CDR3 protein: CASSYGQTTNTGELFF

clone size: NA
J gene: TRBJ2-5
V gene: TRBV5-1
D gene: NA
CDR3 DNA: TGCGCCAGCAGCTTACTCCTAGAGACCCAGTACTTC
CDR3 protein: CASSLLLETQYF

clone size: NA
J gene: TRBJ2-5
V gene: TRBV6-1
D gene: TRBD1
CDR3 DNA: TGTGCCAGCAGATGGGGACAGGGGGCGAGAGAGACCCAGTACTTC
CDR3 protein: CASRWGQGARETQYF

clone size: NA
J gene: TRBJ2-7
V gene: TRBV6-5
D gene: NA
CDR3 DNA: TGTGCCAGCAGTTATGGACACCTAAGCTCCTACGAGCAGTACTTC
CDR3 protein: CASSYGHLSSYEQYF

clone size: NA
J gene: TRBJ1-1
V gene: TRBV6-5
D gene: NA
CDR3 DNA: TGTGCCAGCAGTTACAGAGGGATAGGGGGAAACACTGAAGCTTTCTTT
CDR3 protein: CASSYRGIGGNTEAFF

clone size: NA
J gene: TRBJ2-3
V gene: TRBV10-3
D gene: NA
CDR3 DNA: TGTGCCATCAGTCAAAGGGGTCCAGTAACAGATACGCAGTATTTT
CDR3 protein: CAISQRGPVTDTQYF

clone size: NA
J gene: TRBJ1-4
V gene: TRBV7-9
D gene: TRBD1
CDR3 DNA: TGTGCCAGCAGCTTCTTCAGGGGGCTGGGGGAAAAACTGTTTTTT
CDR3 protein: CASSFFRGLGEKLFF

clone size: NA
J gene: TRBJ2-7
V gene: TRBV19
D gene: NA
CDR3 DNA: TGTGCCAGTAGTGCTTTGGCGGGGGCCAACCGTTACGAGCAGTACTTC
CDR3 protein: CASSALAGANRYEQYF

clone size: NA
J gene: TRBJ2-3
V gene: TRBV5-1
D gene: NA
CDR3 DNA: TGCGCCAGCAGCTCCCAATCAGATACGCAGTATTTT
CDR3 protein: CASSSQSDTQYF

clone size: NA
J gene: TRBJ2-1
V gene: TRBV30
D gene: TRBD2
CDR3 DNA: TGTGCCTGGTTGCCTAGCGGGAGTCCCCGGGGGGATGAGCAGTTCTTC
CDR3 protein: CAWLPSGSPRGDEQFF

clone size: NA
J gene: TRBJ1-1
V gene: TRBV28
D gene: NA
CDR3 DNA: TGTGCCAGCAGTTTAGTGTTCGGAAGTCGGGGCACTGAAGCTTTCTTT
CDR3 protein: CASSLVFGSRGTEAFF

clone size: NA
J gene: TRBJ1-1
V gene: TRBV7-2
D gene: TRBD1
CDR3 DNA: TGTGCCAGCAGCTACCCGACAGGGGTGGGCACTGAAGCTTTCTTT
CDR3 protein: CASSYPTGVGTEAFF

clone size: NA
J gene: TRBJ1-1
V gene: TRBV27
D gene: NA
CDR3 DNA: TGTGCCAGCAAATTGCGGGGGGAAATACGTTTTTTGACTGAAGCTTTCTTT
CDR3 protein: CASKLRGEIRFLTEAFF

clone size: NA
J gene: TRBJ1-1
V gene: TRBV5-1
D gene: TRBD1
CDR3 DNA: TGCGCCAGCAGCTTGGCCGACCACAGGGGGGTAGCTTTCTTT
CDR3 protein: CASSLADHRGVAFF

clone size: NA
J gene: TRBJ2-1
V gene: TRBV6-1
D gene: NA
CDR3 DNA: TGTGCCAGCACTGAGCGGACAGCTTACAATGAGCAGTTCTTC
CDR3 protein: CASTERTAYNEQFF

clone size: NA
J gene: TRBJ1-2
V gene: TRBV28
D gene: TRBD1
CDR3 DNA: TGTGCCAGCAGTTTTACAGGGGCGACGATCTATGGCTACACCTTC
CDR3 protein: CASSFTGATIYGYTF

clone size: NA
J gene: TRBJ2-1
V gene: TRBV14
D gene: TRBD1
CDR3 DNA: TGTGCCAGCAGCCAAATGGACAGGGGTAGTAATGAGCAGTTCTTC
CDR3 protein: CASSQMDRGSNEQFF

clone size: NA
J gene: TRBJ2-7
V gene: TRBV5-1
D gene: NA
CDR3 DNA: TGCGCCAGCAGCTTGGGCGGGTCCGCCCCAACCTACGAGCAGTACTTC
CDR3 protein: CASSLGGSAPTYEQYF

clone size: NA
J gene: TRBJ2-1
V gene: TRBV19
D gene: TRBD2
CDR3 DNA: TGTGCCAGTGGAGCGGGGTTTGAGCAGTTCTTC
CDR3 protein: CASGAGFEQFF

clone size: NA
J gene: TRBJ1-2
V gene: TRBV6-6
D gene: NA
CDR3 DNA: TGTGCCAGCAGATATGACAGAGACTACACCTTC
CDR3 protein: CASRYDRDYTF

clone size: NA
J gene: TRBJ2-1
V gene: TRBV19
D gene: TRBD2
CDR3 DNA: TGTGCCAGTAGTCCGACTAGCGGGAGCTCCTACAATGAGCAGTTCTTC
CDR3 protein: CASSPTSGSSYNEQFF

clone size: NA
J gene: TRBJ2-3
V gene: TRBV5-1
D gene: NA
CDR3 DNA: TGCGCCAGCAGCTTGCTGACAGATACGCAGTATTTT
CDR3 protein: CASSLLTDTQYF

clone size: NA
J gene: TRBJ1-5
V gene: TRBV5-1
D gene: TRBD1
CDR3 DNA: TGCGCCACCCGGGGACAGCTTTATTTCAATCAGCCCCAGCATTTT
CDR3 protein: CATRGQLYFNQPQHF

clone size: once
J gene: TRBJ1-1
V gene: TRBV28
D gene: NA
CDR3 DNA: TGTGCCAGCAGTTTCAGGGTGAGGAGCACTGAAGCTTTCTTT
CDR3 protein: CASSFRVRSTEAFF

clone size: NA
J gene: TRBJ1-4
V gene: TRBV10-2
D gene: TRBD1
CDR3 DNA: TGCGCCACCGGGACAGGGATAACAACTAATGAAAAACTGTTTTTT
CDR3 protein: CATGTGITTNEKLFF

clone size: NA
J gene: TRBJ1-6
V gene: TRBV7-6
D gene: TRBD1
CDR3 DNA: TGTGCCACCGGACAGGGTGGTAATTCACCCCTCCACTTT
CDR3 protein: CATGQGGNSPLHF

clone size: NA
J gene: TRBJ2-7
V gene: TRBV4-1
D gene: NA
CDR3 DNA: TGCGCCAGCAGCCTCTATATCGAGCGGCCGGATTACGAGCAGTACTTC
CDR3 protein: CASSLYIERPDYEQYF

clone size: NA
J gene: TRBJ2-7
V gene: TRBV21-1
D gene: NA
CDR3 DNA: TGTGCCAGCAGCCTCGGGAAAAGGGCAGGCTCCTACGAGCAGTACTTC
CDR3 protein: CASSLGKRAGSYEQYF

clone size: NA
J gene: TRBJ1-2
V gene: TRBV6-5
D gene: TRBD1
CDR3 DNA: TGTGCCAGCAGTTACTCGAGAGGGACAGATCGCTATGGCTACACCTTC
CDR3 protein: CASSYSRGTDRYGYTF

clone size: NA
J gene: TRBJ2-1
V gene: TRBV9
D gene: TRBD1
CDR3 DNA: TGTGCCAGCAGCGTAGCCCCCTGGACAGGCCAGGGCAATGAGCAGTTCTTC
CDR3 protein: CASSVAPWTGQGNEQFF

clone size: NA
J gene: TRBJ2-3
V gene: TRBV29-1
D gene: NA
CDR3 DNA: TGCAGCGTTGGGATGGTAGGGAGCGCAGATACGCAGTATTTT
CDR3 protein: CSVGMVGSADTQYF

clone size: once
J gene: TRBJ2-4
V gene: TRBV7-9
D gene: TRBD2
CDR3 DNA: TGTGCCAGCAGCCCGGGGGGGCAGACGCAAAACATTCAGTACTTC
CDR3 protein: CASSPGGQTQNIQYF